The source of this T cell receptor (beta chain) is a study of T-cell memory formation after mild COVID-19. General study findings and limits: Clones that got smaller from day 15 to 85 had even CD4/CD8, while clones growing later tipped toward CD4+.

V was pared by 3 bases and J by 2 bases, with 9 bases between. In germline, CDR1 is KGHDR, CDR2 SFDVKD. The CDR3 has 14 residues. With regard to this clonotype: The target antigen is unknown.

TCRdb re-called the 5' RACE reads with MiXCR, one entry per CDR3 protein. This table has 350,000 to 500,000 distinct CDR3 sequences, about 25% appearing once. The TCR sequence derives from an adult woman who had mild COVID-19 (a few samples of this study predate the infection). Cell type and time point are not known. The chain is built from TRBV24-1 and TRBJ1-2, with D maybe TRBD1 (5 bases). Sequencing was performed on PBMCs or a T cell subset sorted from them (not recorded which). The CDR3 loop is CATSDPGRNYGYTF. The CDR3 DNA sequence: TGTGCCACCAGTGATCCGGGACGGAACTATGGCTACACCTTC.